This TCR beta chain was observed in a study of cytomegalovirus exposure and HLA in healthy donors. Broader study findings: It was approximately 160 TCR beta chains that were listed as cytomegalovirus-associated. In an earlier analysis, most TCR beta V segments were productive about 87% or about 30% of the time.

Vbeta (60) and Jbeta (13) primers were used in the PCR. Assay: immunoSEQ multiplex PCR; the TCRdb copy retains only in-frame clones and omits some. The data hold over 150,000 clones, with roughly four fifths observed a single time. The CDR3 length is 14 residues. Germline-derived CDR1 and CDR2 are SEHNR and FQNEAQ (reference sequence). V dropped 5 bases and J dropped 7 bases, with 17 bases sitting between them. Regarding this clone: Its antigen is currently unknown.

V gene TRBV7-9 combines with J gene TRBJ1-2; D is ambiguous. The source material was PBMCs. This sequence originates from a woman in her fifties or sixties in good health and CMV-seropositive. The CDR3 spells CASSLGGSPGGYTF. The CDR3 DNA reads TGTGCCAGCAGCCTGGGTGGCAGCCCGGGTGGCTACACCTTC.